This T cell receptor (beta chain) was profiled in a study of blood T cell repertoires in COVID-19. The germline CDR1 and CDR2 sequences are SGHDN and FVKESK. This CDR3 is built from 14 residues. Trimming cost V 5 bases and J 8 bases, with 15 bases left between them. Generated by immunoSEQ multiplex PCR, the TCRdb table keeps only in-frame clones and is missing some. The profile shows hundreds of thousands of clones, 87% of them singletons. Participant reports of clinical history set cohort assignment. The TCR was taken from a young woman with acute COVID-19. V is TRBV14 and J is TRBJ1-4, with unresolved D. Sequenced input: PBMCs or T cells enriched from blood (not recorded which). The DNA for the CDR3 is TGTGCCAGCAGCGCTAGCTTGGTGCGAGAAAAACTGTTTTTT. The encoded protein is CASSASLVREKLFF.